The 9 T cell receptor beta chains reported below all come from one sample, sequenced in a study of blood T cell repertoires in COVID-19. The data were produced by immunoSEQ multiplex PCR, yet TCRdb's version contains in-frame clones alone and is incomplete. The sample has approximately 260,000 clones, around 90% seen once. What was sequenced was PBMCs or T cells enriched from blood (not recorded which). The receptors were sampled from a woman in her twenties or thirties with acute COVID-19.

CDR3 nucleotides: TGTGCCAGCAGCCAGTGGACAGACAATTACGAGCAGTACTTC. Translated: CASSQWTDNYEQYF. The chain is built from TRBV14 and TRBJ2-7; the D gene is possibly TRBD1 (6 bases). This CDR3 is 14 amino acids long. CDR1 SGHDN and CDR2 FVKESK come from the germline V gene. V lost 3 bases to trimming and J lost 4 bases, with 13 bases between them. The variable domain in full, completed from reference TRBV14 and TRBJ2-7, reads EAGVTQFPSHSVIEKGQTVTLRCDPISGHDNLYWYRRVMGKEIKFLLHFVKESKQDESGMPNNRFLAERTGGTYSTLKVQPAELEDSGVYFCASSQWTDNYEQYFGPGTRLTVT.

This rearrangement joins TRBV28 to TRBJ1-3; 10 bases map to TRBD1. The CDR3 is made up of 17 amino acids. CDR1 and CDR2 (germline): MDHEN, SYDVKM. J gave up 0 bases and V 4 bases, and 6 bases lay outside the gene matches. CDR3 nucleotide sequence: TGTGCCAGCAGTTCGGGACAGGGGACACCCTCTGGAAACACCATATATTTT. This gives the protein CASSSGQGTPSGNTIYF.

There are a few counts of this clone. The chain couples TRBV20-1 to TRBJ1-1, with a tentative D call TRBD1 (6 bases). The germline V and J ends were trimmed by 3 bases and 3 bases, with 14 bases remaining between them. Germline CDR1 is DFQATT and CDR2 is SNEGSKA (reference sequence). The CDR3 extends over 14 amino acids. The CDR3 coding sequence is TGCAGTGCTAGTTCAGGGGCGTTTTACACTGAAGCTTTCTTT. This gives the protein CSASSGAFYTEAFF.

The V gene is TRBV6-2 or TRBV6-3, the J gene TRBJ1-5; 7 nucleotides align to TRBD1. The CDR3 is 16 amino acids. Per germline, CDR1 MNHEY and CDR2 SVGEGT. The V and J ends lost 5 bases and 0 bases, in that order; junction bases with no gene match: 7. CDR3 DNA sequence: TGTGCCAGCAGTGGGGGGACAGCATCTAGCAATCAGCCCCAGCATTTT. This translates into CASSGGTASSNQPQHF.

This chain links TRBV10-3 with TRBJ2-7, with D maybe TRBD2 (6 bases). Germline CDR1 and CDR2: ENHRY and SYGVKD. This CDR3 is 16 amino acids long. The V end was cut by 0 bases, the J end by 3 bases, with 15 bases between. The CDR3, as DNA: TGTGCCATCAGTGAGTCTATGGTAGCGGCACTCTACGAGCAGTACTTC. Translation gives CAISESMVAALYEQYF.

This rearrangement joins TRBV2 to TRBJ2-4; possibly TRBD1 for D (5 bases). Germline lookup yields CDR1 SNHLY and CDR2 FYNNEI. This CDR3 spans 16 amino acids. Trimming cost V 2 bases and J 2 bases, with 13 bases left between them. The CDR3 protein is CASSERVRGTKNIQYF. The CDR3 DNA reads TGTGCCAGCAGTGAAAGAGTAAGGGGAACCAAAAACATTCAGTACTTC.

The chain uses TRBV29-1 and TRBJ1-6; 7 bases are a match to TRBD1. The junction had 12 bases not matched to a gene; V was cut back by 6 bases and J by 4 bases. From germline, CDR1 is SQVTM and CDR2 ANQGSEA. CDR3 length: 16 amino acids. The CDR3 nucleotides are TGCAGCGTCGACCGATTTGGGACAGTGTATAATTCACCCCTCCACTTT. It specifies CSVDRFGTVYNSPLHF.

In this sample, this clone turned up a few times. The chain combines TRBV24-1 with TRBJ2-7, with 7 bases matching TRBD1. The V segment lost 5 bases and the J segment 3 bases; nucleotides outside the gene matches: 6. The CDR3 is made up of 14 amino acids. From germline, CDR1 is KGHDR and CDR2 SFDVKD. The CDR3 DNA is TGTGCCACCAGTGCAGGGGGTGGCCTCTACGAGCAGTACTTC. This gives the protein CATSAGGGLYEQYF.

In nucleotides, the CDR3 is TGTGCCAGCAGCCGCCCCCAGGGGAGGGCCTCTGGAAACACCATATATTTT. This encodes CASSRPQGRASGNTIYF. The rearrangement links TRBV7-9 to TRBJ1-3; perhaps TRBD1 as D (6 bases). Germline CDR1 SEHNR, CDR2 FQNEAQ (reference sequence). The CDR3 is 17 amino acids. Trimming took off 5 bases at V and 0 bases at J, with 17 bases between the two ends.